These T cell receptor beta chains were read from a single sample in a study of beta chain features in type 1 diabetes. Sequencing used immunoSEQ multiplex PCR; TCRdb keeps in-frame clones, though not all of them. The sample includes almost 250,000 clones, roughly 13% of them seen just once. The specimen sequenced was naive CD4+ T cells from blood. These receptors were taken from a woman aged 40-49 years in good health. CDR3s include the opening cysteine and the closing phenylalanine or tryptophan. A D gene is named only where the DNA matches it firmly. Part of the rows lack a size; the others show once, few, many or a class for expanded clones.

v_gene	d_gene	j_gene	abundance	CDR3aa
TRBV7-9	NA	TRBJ2-7	NA	CASILGLAGEQYF
TRBV19	NA	TRBJ2-5	few	CASSIGTVETQYF
TRBV10-3	NA	TRBJ2-2	NA	CAIRRSGRGLAGELFF
TRBV7-2	NA	TRBJ2-7	few	CASSLGAGASYEQYF
TRBV4-3	TRBD2	TRBJ2-5	NA	CASSQGAAGGLLGETQYF
TRBV25-1	TRBD2	TRBJ2-4	NA	CASSERGGSIIQYF
TRBV11-2	TRBD2	TRBJ2-7	few	CASSYRLAGGEQYF
TRBV19	NA	TRBJ2-7	few	CASSIAGSGTSYEQYF
TRBV4-1	NA	TRBJ1-2	few	CASSQGRGKDGYTF
TRBV5-1	TRBD1	TRBJ2-1	NA	CASSSGTGGWGEQFF
TRBV11-2	TRBD2	TRBJ2-2	NA	CASSFLREGGELFF
TRBV4-1	NA	TRBJ1-1	NA	CASSIGASNTEAFF
TRBV29-1	NA	TRBJ2-5	few	CSVALLAAEKGTQYF
TRBV9	NA	TRBJ2-7	few	CASSVAGASEQYF
TRBV7-2	NA	TRBJ2-7	few	CASSLEGDEQYF
TRBV27	TRBD2	TRBJ2-2	few	CASSTPGLAGAGTGELFF
TRBV7-9	NA	TRBJ2-7	few	CASSLAGIYEQYF
TRBV5-4	TRBD1	TRBJ2-2	NA	CASSHIPRDSANTGELFF
TRBV5-1	NA	TRBJ1-1	NA	CASSLAYGNTEAFF
TRBV15	NA	TRBJ2-7	NA	CATSREAGHEQYF
TRBV9	NA	TRBJ2-5	NA	CASSSDPSGFETQYF
TRBV29-1	NA	TRBJ1-2	NA	CSVVLRDYGYTF
TRBV10-3	TRBD1	TRBJ1-4	NA	CAIGGDSSEKLFF
TRBV9	NA	TRBJ1-2	few	CASSVVPGVGGYTF